One sample yielded the 2 T cell receptor beta chains listed below, sequenced in a study of blood T cell repertoires in COVID-19. Sequencing used immunoSEQ multiplex PCR; TCRdb keeps in-frame clones, though not all of them. In the table there are about 400,000 clones, roughly 89% of which are singletons. The sequenced material came from peripheral blood. Receptors were obtained from a woman in her twenties or thirties with active or convalescent COVID-19.

The chain has TRBV4-1 and TRBJ2-3; 9 bases agree with TRBD2. This CDR3 region has 15 residues. V lost 4 bases and J lost 1; bases outside the gene matches: 3. In germline, CDR1 is MGHRA, CDR2 YSYEKL. The CDR3 nucleotides are TGCGCCAGCAGCCGCCAGCGGGAGGGCACAGATACGCAGTATTTT. Amino acid sequence: CASSRQREGTDTQYF.

The genes are TRBV5-1 and TRBJ2-7, with D perhaps TRBD2 (7 bases). The CDR3 length is 13 residues. Germline V gene data show CDR1 as SGHRS and CDR2 as YFSETQ. Trimming removed 1 base from V and 3 bases from J, with 8 bases in between. In DNA form, the CDR3 reads TGCGCCAGCAGCTTGAGGGGGGGCTACGAGCAGTACTTC. Its protein is CASSLRGGYEQYF.